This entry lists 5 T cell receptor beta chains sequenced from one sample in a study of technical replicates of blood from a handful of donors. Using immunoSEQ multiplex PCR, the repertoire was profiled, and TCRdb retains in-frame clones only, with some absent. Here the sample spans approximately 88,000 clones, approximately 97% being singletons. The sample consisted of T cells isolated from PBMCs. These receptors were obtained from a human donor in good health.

The CDR3 sequence: CASSPPRRGQNYGYTF. Written as DNA, the CDR3 is TGTGCCAGTAGCCCCCCCCGGAGGGGGCAGAACTATGGCTACACCTTC. The V call is TRBV19, the J call TRBJ1-2; TRBD1 aligns across 7 bases. The V segment lost 6 bases and the J segment 2 bases; nucleotides outside the gene matches: 12. Per germline, CDR1 LNHDA and CDR2 SQIVND (reference sequence). CDR3 size: 16 residues.

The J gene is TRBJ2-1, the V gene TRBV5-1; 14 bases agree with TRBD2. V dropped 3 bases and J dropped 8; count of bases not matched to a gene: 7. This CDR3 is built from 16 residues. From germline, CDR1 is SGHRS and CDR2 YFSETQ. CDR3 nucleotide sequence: TGCGCCAGCAGCTGGGGACTAGCGGGAGCAAATCATGAGCAGTTCTTC. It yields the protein CASSWGLAGANHEQFF.

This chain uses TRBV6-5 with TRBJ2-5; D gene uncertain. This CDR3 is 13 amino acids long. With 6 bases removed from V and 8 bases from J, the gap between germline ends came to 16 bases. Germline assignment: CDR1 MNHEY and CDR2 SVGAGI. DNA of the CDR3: TGTGCCAGCAGAGAGCGACCCCTAAGAACCCAGTACTTC. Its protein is CASRERPLRTQYF.

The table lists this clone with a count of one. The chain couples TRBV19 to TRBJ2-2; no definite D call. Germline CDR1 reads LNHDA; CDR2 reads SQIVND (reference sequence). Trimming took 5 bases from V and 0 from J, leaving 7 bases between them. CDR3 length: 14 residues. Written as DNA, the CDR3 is TGTGCCAGTAGTCCTTTTTCGAACACCGGGGAGCTGTTTTTT. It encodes CASSPFSNTGELFF.

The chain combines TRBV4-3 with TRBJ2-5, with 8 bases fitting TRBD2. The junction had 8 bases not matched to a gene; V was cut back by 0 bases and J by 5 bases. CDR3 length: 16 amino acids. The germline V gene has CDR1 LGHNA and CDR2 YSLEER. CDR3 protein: CASSQDFSGSGETQYF. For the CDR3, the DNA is TGCGCCAGCAGCCAAGACTTCAGCGGGAGCGGGGAGACCCAGTACTTC.